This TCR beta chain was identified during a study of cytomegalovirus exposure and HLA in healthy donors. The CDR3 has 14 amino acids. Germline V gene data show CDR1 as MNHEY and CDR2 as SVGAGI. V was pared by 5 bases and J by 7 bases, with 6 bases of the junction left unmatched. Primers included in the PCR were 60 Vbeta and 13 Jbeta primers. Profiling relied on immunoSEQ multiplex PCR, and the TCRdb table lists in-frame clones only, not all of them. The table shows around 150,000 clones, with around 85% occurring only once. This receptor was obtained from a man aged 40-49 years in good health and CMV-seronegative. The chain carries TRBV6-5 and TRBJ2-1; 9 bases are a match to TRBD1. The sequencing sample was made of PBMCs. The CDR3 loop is CASSEQGAGNEQFF. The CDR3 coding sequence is TGTGCCAGCAGTGAACAGGGGGCGGGGAATGAGCAGTTCTTC.